Each of the 27 T cell receptor beta chains below was sequenced from the same sample in a study of T cells after yellow fever vaccination (dated by TCRdb to the late 2010s). The label giving this sample's treatment or condition can be read as: live attenuated yellow fever vaccine strain. Library preparation employed 5' RACE. Sequencing took place on an Illumina HiSeq 2500. In TCRdb, the public reads were trimmed at Q25 with fastp and aligned with MiXCR, with productive beta chains retained. A single entry per CDR3 protein holds the most common genes and DNA from its merged rows. For this sample the table gives around 500,000 distinct CDR3 sequences, of which about a fifth were detected only once. Roughly 16% of the sample is taken by the ten largest. The sample was PBMCs, taken roughly 20 days after the first yellow fever vaccination. These receptor sequences come from a man aged 18 to 30 who received the YFV17D yellow fever vaccine.

This clonotype was counted only a few times. This chain joins TRBV6-1 and TRBJ1-4; 12 nucleotides agree with TRBD1. The V gene's germline CDR1 is MNHNS and CDR2 SASEGT. There are 15 residues in the CDR3. With 4 bases clipped from V and 7 bases from J, the junction kept 4 bases outside the gene matches. The CDR3 region is CASSGGTGGFEKLFF. In DNA form, the CDR3 reads TGTGCCAGCAGTGGAGGGACAGGGGGCTTTGAAAAACTGTTTTTT.

This rearrangement joins TRBV6-1 to TRBJ1-4; no clear D. The V gene's germline CDR1 is MNHNS and CDR2 SASEGT. The CDR3 runs to 13 residues. With 5 bases removed from V and 3 bases from J, the gap between germline ends came to 7 bases. CDR3 in amino acids: CASSRAANEKLFF. The CDR3 DNA follows: TGTGCCAGCAGTCGGGCGGCTAATGAAAAACTGTTTTTT.

This clonotype has a handful of counts. The CDR3 region has the DNA TGCAGCGTTGAAGGGCTGGGTTCTTCGGGGGGGCCGTTAGATACGCAGTATTTT. Protein sequence: CSVEGLGSSGGPLDTQYF. The rearrangement joins TRBV29-1 to TRBJ2-3, with 8 bases aligning to TRBD2. This CDR3 is 18 amino acids long. CDR1 SQVTM and CDR2 ANQGSEA come from the germline V gene. Trimming cost V 1 base and J 5 bases; bases outside gene matches: 17.

There are a few counts of this clonotype. The rearrangement joins TRBV19 to TRBJ2-3; D might be TRBD2 (6 bases). In germline, CDR1 is LNHDA, CDR2 SQIVND (reference sequence). This CDR3 region has 15 residues. Trimming left V 3 bases short and J 0 bases short, with 10 bases between. This chain's CDR3 is CASSIKGLSTDTQYF. As DNA, the CDR3 is TGTGCCAGTAGTATCAAGGGACTGAGCACAGATACGCAGTATTTT.

The chain recombines TRBV10-1 with TRBJ2-3; D may be TRBD1 (6 bases). The CDR3 consists of 16 residues. V was pared by 6 bases and J by 2 bases, with 18 bases between. Germline assignment: CDR1 WNHNN and CDR2 SYGVQD (reference sequence). CDR3 sequence reads: CASSPGAAWDTDTQYF. CDR3 in DNA: TGCGCCAGCAGCCCAGGGGCAGCGTGGGACACAGATACGCAGTATTTT.

The V call is TRBV4-1, the J call TRBJ2-3; 9 bases fit TRBD2. V lost 6 bases to trimming and J lost 2 bases; unmatched junction nucleotides: 6. Germline CDR1 reads MGHRA; CDR2 reads YSYEKL. This CDR3 comprises 15 residues. The CDR3 DNA sequence: TGCGCCAGCAGACGAGCGGGGGGCAACACAGATACGCAGTATTTT. Encoded protein: CASRRAGGNTDTQYF.

The chain employs TRBV5-6 and TRBJ2-3; TRBD2 aligns across 9 bases. Looked up from germline, CDR1 is SGHDT and CDR2 is YYEEEE. This CDR3 is 16 amino acids long. Unmatched junction bases numbered 15, after V lost 9 bases and J lost 4 bases. CDR3 sequence (DNA): TGTGCCATGAGCCCCGGGGGACTAGCTTTGGCAGATACGCAGTATTTT. It translates to CAMSPGGLALADTQYF. The full variable domain, rest sourced from reference TRBV5-6 and TRBJ2-3, is DAGVTQSPTHLIKTRGQQVTLRCSPKSGHDTVSWYQQALGQGPQFIFQYYEEEERQRGNFPDRFSGHQFPNYSSELNVNALLLGDSALYLCAMSPGGLALADTQYFGPGTRLTVL.

V and J are TRBV12-3 or TRBV12-4 and TRBJ2-7, with 9 bases matching TRBD1. Trimming at V came to 6 bases and at J to 1 base, leaving 7 bases not matched to a gene. The CDR3 length is 15 residues. The CDR3 region has the DNA TGTGCCAGCAGCCTTGGACAGGGGCTTTCCTACGAGCAGTACTTC. Protein product: CASSLGQGLSYEQYF.

For the CDR3, the DNA is TGCGCCAGCAGCCAAGTTAGCGGGTTTATTTCACCCCTCCACTTT. Translating gives CASSQVSGFISPLHF. V is TRBV4-3 and J is TRBJ1-6; D is unresolved. The V and J ends lost 1 base and 9 bases respectively, with 13 bases between them. The CDR3 totals 15 residues. Per germline, CDR1 LGHNA and CDR2 YSLEER.

This clonotype was observed a handful of times. This chain connects TRBV27 to TRBJ2-7; D gene ambiguous. V was shortened by 5 bases and J by 3 bases, with 11 bases between the two germline ends. The CDR3 length is 13 residues. Germline CDR1 is MNHEY and CDR2 is SMNVEV (reference sequence). CDR3 coding DNA: TGTGCCAGCAGTCAAGAGACCCTCTACGAGCAGTACGTC. This sequence encodes CASSQETLYEQYV.

This clonotype was found a few times. CDR3 amino acids: CASSLGQEFGEQYV. In nucleotides, the CDR3 is TGTGCCAGCAGTTTGGGACAGGAGTTCGGCGAGCAGTACGTC. J is TRBJ2-7 and V is TRBV28; TRBD1 agrees at 8 bases. This CDR3 has 14 residues. V lost 3 bases, J lost 6 bases, and 7 bases stayed unmatched. Germline V gene data show CDR1 as MDHEN and CDR2 as SYDVKM.

The chain uses TRBV12-3 or TRBV12-4 and TRBJ1-5; 9 bases are shared with TRBD1. The ends lost 7 bases at V and 0 bases at J; junction bases unmatched: 7. CDR3 size: 16 residues. In DNA form, the CDR3 reads TGTGCCAGCACCAACGGACAGGGGACTAGCAATCAGCCCCAGCATTTT. Its protein is CASTNGQGTSNQPQHF.

The chain uses TRBV20-1 and TRBJ2-5; 8 bases align to TRBD1. Unmatched junction bases numbered 4, after V lost 0 bases and J lost 1 base. The CDR3 spans 15 residues. Germline V lookup: CDR1 DFQATT, CDR2 SNEGSKA (reference sequence). This chain's CDR3 is CSARDSRGPQETQYF. CDR3 in DNA: TGCAGTGCTAGAGATTCCAGGGGGCCCCAAGAGACCCAGTACTTC.

This clonotype has just a few counts. V gene TRBV7-8 combines with J gene TRBJ2-5, with a possible D match to TRBD2 (6 bases). The germline V gene has CDR1 SGHVS and CDR2 FQNEAQ. V was clipped by 1 base and J by 1 base, with 13 bases between them. The CDR3 is 16 amino acids. CDR3 coding DNA: TGTGCCAGCAGCTTAGGTGCGCGGGGACCCCAAGAGACCCAGTACTTC. Protein sequence: CASSLGARGPQETQYF.

This clonotype was observed a handful of times. V and J are TRBV12-5 and TRBJ1-5; D remains unclear. The CDR3 sequence is 15 residues long. Per the germline V gene, CDR1 is LGHNT and CDR2 is FRNRAP. V was cut by 6 bases and J by 0 bases, with 12 bases left in between. The CDR3 loop is CASGGSENSNQPQHF. The CDR3 nucleotides read TGTGCTAGTGGCGGGTCCGAGAATAGCAATCAGCCCCAGCATTTT.

The chain uses TRBV12-3 or TRBV12-4 and TRBJ1-1; 9 nucleotides align to TRBD1. V gave up 5 bases and J gave up 11 bases; unmatched junction bases: 6. This CDR3 spans 12 amino acids. CDR3 residues: CASSPRDRVAFF. CDR3 DNA: TGTGCCAGCAGTCCCCGGGACAGGGTGGCTTTCTTT.

In its sample, this clonotype was seen a few times. CDR3 region: CASSQVHQGNYEQFF. The CDR3 nucleotides are TGCGCCAGCAGCCAAGTGCACCAGGGAAATTACGAGCAGTTCTTC. V is TRBV4-1 and J is TRBJ2-1; D perhaps matches TRBD1 (5 bases). V dropped 1 base and J dropped 10 bases, with 17 bases sitting between them. Germline lookup yields CDR1 MGHRA and CDR2 YSYEKL. CDR3 length equals 15 residues.

J is TRBJ2-3 and V is TRBV9; perhaps TRBD2 as D (6 bases). The CDR3 has 16 residues. Germline loops: CDR1 SGDLS, CDR2 YYNGEE. V was pared by 0 bases and J by 2 bases, with 13 bases between. The CDR3, as DNA: TGTGCCAGCAGCGTAGTTGGAGGGACCCTCACAGATACGCAGTATTTT. This codes for CASSVVGGTLTDTQYF.

This clonotype was counted a few times. The chain has TRBV5-6 and TRBJ2-7; no clear D. Germline CDR1 is SGHDT and CDR2 is YYEEEE. Trimming pared 3 bases from V and 2 bases from J, leaving 12 bases between. The CDR3 totals 14 residues. The CDR3 coding sequence is TGTGCCAGCAGCTCCTTGACGGTCACCTACGAGCAGTACGTC. Encoded protein: CASSSLTVTYEQYV.

This clonotype was recorded many times. The V gene is TRBV4-1, the J gene TRBJ2-5; D not certain. Trimming pared 4 bases from V and 0 bases from J, leaving 9 bases between. The CDR3 runs to 14 residues. Looked up from germline, CDR1 is MGHRA and CDR2 is YSYEKL. The CDR3 loop reads CASSRSGYQETQYF. The CDR3 nucleotides read TGCGCCAGCAGCCGTTCGGGTTACCAAGAGACCCAGTACTTC.

In its sample, this clonotype was seen many times. The chain is built from TRBV5-1 and TRBJ2-2; D gene unclear. The CDR3 totals 14 residues. Trimming removed 0 bases at V and 0 bases at J, with 3 bases between. Germline values: CDR1 SGHRS, CDR2 YFSETQ. In DNA, the CDR3 is TGCGCCAGCAGCTTGGGGGCGAACACCGGGGAGCTGTTTTTT. Translating it yields CASSLGANTGELFF.

This clonotype came up a few times. The chain joins TRBV12-3 or TRBV12-4 to TRBJ1-5; 7 bases fit TRBD1. CDR3 length: 15 amino acids. The trim removed 5 bases at V and 6 bases at J, leaving 10 bases unmatched. The CDR3 DNA reads TGTGCCAGCAGTGCCTCATCAGGGGGGCCTCAGCCCCAGCATTTT. Protein product: CASSASSGGPQPQHF.

The rearrangement joins TRBV15 to TRBJ2-1; maybe TRBD1 (6 bases). CDR1 and CDR2 from the germline V gene are LNHNV and YYDKDF (reference sequence). The CDR3 sequence is 15 residues long. Trimming took off 3 bases at V and 4 bases at J, with 13 bases between the two ends. Written as DNA, the CDR3 is TGTGCCACCAGCAGTAGGACAGTTTTGTACAATGAGCAGTTCTTC. Protein product: CATSSRTVLYNEQFF.

The sample holds a few counts of this clonotype. The chain joins TRBV4-1 to TRBJ2-1; D perhaps matches TRBD2 (6 bases). The V gene's germline CDR1 is MGHRA and CDR2 YSYEKL. Trimming cost V 7 bases and J 0 bases, with 13 bases left between them. This CDR3 has 15 residues. CDR3 DNA: TGCGCCAGCACCGCCCGCGGGGACTCCTACAATGAGCAGTTCTTC. Its protein product is CASTARGDSYNEQFF.

This clonotype came up a few times. This chain joins TRBV12-3 or TRBV12-4 and TRBJ2-3; D is ambiguous. The CDR3 consists of 15 residues. V was trimmed by 6 bases and J by 6 bases, leaving 19 bases between them. CDR3 sequence (DNA): TGTGCCAGCAGCCTCCTTGCGGTTAAGGAGGATACGCAGTATTTT. Translation: CASSLLAVKEDTQYF.

J is TRBJ2-7 and V is TRBV21-1; TRBD1, the table's D call, was not compared with the DNA. TRBV21-1 is termed a pseudogene. CDR3 size: 15 residues. The CDR3 nucleotides are TGTGCCAGCAGCATAATCTCGACAGGGATCTACGAGCAGTACGTC. It yields the protein CASSIISTGIYEQYV.

The chain is built from TRBV4-1 and TRBJ1-2; D is unclear. This CDR3 has 15 residues. Germline V gene data show CDR1 as MGHRA and CDR2 as YSYEKL. Trimming shortened V by 1 base and J by 2 bases, and 11 bases separated the two germline ends. As DNA, the CDR3 is TGCGCCAGCAGCCAAGTTACACCCACCAACTATGGCTACACCTTC. Encoded protein: CASSQVTPTNYGYTF.